The entry that follows covers one T cell receptor (beta chain) sequence. As originally analysed: Nucleated cell number was recorded as an estimate derived from reference gene primer amplification. The assay was immunoSEQ multiplex PCR, and TCRdb's table has in-frame clones only and misses some. Clonal size and the V and J genes are those of that table, whereas D and trimming came from the DNA. The sample holds 95,000 to 100,000 clones, approximately 84% seen once. This sample is part of a study of blood T cell repertoires in COVID-19. Turning to the study itself: Acute and convalescent COVID-19 specimens originated in the United States, Italy and Spain. T cells, B-cell-depleted T cells, or PBMCs provided the cDNA or gDNA that served as material.

The CDR3 consists of 15 residues. Germline assignment: CDR1 MNHEY and CDR2 SVGAGI. J was trimmed by 8 bases and V by 6 bases; bases with no gene match: 15. V is TRBV6-5 and J is TRBJ1-2, with TRBD1 identical over 7 bases. Sequenced material: peripheral blood. The TCR was taken from a woman aged 60-75 years with acute or convalescent COVID-19. This CDR3 reads CASRERGRLLKGYTF. The CDR3, as DNA: TGTGCCAGCAGGGAGAGGGGGCGTCTCTTGAAGGGCTACACCTTC.